The rows below give T cell receptor beta chains drawn from one sample of a study of blood T cells in healthy people across ages. TCRdb called the 5' RACE reads again in MiXCR, with one record for every CDR3 protein. The profile shows about 800,000 distinct CDR3 sequences, around 25% of them singletons. This sample also belongs to another study, concerning T cells of mothers and their children.

Source material: blood. Source of these receptors: a boy younger than 18 in good health. CDR3s include the opening cysteine and the closing phenylalanine or tryptophan. Each record gives: V gene, clone size, D gene, J gene, CDR3 DNA, CDR3 protein. A D gene is named only where the DNA matches it firmly. Size tells how often a clone was seen (once, few, many) or the class of an expanded clone, and some rows leave it out.

TRBV20-1,.,TRBD2,TRBJ2-7,TGCAGTGCTAGTTATTTCGCCGGGACTAGCGGGAGCCCCAACGAGCAGTACTTC,CSASYFAGTSGSPNEQYF
TRBV29-1,few,.,TRBJ1-2,TGCAGCGTTGCAGACGAGGCAGGGGTTGGCTACACCTTC,CSVADEAGVGYTF
TRBV7-8,.,TRBD2,TRBJ2-1,TGTGCCAGCAGCTTAGTAGGGACTAGCGCTTACAATGAGCAGTTCTTC,CASSLVGTSAYNEQFF
TRBV3-1,few,.,TRBJ1-2,TGTGCCAGCAGCCAAGGGACCCGCGGCGACTATGGCTACACCTTC,CASSQGTRGDYGYTF
TRBV7-9,.,TRBD2,TRBJ2-2,TGTGCCAGCAGCCAAGCGGGGTCCGAGGAGCTGTTTTTT,CASSQAGSEELFF
TRBV2,.,.,TRBJ2-5,TGTGCCAGCAGTGAAGTCAGGAAGGGGACCCAGTGCTTC,CASSEVRKGTQCF
TRBV7-9,.,.,TRBJ2-3,TGTGCCAGCAGCTTAGCGGAGGCAGTAAGCACAGATACGCAGTATTTT,CASSLAEAVSTDTQYF
TRBV20-1,.,TRBD2,TRBJ2-1,TGCAGTGCCGGTGGGACTAGCATATATGAGCAGTTCTTC,CSAGGTSIYEQFF
TRBV28,few,.,TRBJ2-1,.,CASTVGQGAQGWFF
TRBV28,few,.,TRBJ1-5,TGTGCCAGCAGTCTAACGAGTTACGATCAGCCCCAGCATTTT,CASSLTSYDQPQHF
TRBV6-2/TRBV6-3,.,.,TRBJ1-1,TGTGCCAGCAGTTCTATCCGGGACACGGAAGCTTTCTTT,CASSSIRDTEAFF
TRBV20-1,few,TRBD1,TRBJ2-7,TGCAGTGCCAGGGGACAGTCACCCTCCTACGAGCAGTACTTC,CSARGQSPSYEQYF
TRBV6-6,.,.,TRBJ2-7,TGTGCCAGCAGTAGCTATTGGGCCGACGAGCAGTACTTC,CASSSYWADEQYF
TRBV6-1,.,.,TRBJ2-7,TGTGCCAGCAGTGAAGCTGGATTTCCCTCCTACGAGCAGTACTTC,CASSEAGFPSYEQYF
TRBV20-1,.,TRBD2,TRBJ2-1,TGCAGTGCTCCGCCGTTTTCTGGCGGGAGCTATGAGCAGTTCTTC,CSAPPFSGGSYEQFF
TRBV7-9,few,.,TRBJ2-7,TGTGCCAGCAGGGGGGCAGGAGAGGCCTACGAGCAGTACTTC,CASRGAGEAYEQYF
TRBV28,few,.,TRBJ1-1,TGTGCCAGCCTCGGTTTGGGCAGGGTTGACACTGAAGCTTTCTTT,CASLGLGRVDTEAFF
TRBV18,few,TRBD1,TRBJ2-5,TGTGCCAGCTCACCTGGGACAGCCGGCCAGGGGACCCAGTACTTC,CASSPGTAGQGTQYF
TRBV12-3/TRBV12-4,few,TRBD2,TRBJ2-7,TGTGCCAGCAGTGAACTAGCGGATTCCTACGAGCAGTACTTC,CASSELADSYEQYF
TRBV11-2,.,TRBD1,TRBJ2-3,TGTGCCAGCAGCTTAGCAGGGACAGGGCCTAAAGATACGCAGTATTTT,CASSLAGTGPKDTQYF
TRBV7-9,.,.,TRBJ2-2,TGTGCCAGCAGCTGTTTCGTTGACGGGGAGCTGTTTTTT,CASSCFVDGELFF
TRBV9,.,.,TRBJ1-4,TGTGCCAGCAGCGTAGCTCCAGGGAGTAATGAAAAACTGTTTTTT,CASSVAPGSNEKLFF
TRBV7-9,.,.,TRBJ1-1,TGTGCCAGCGGCTGGGTAGTGGGGCTGGGCACTGAAGCTTTCTTT,CASGWVVGLGTEAFF
TRBV20-1,few,.,TRBJ1-5,TGCAGTGCTAGAAGGGGGGATCAGCCCCAGCATTTT,CSARRGDQPQHF
TRBV14,.,TRBD2,TRBJ2-1,TGTGCCAGCAGCCAAGGGGGACTAGCGGGCCTATTTTATGCCTACAATGAGCAGTTCTTC,CASSQGGLAGLFYAYNEQFF
TRBV15,.,.,TRBJ2-5,TGTGCCACCAGCAGAGTAGCGCAAGAGACCCAGTACTTC,CATSRVAQETQYF
TRBV29-1,many,TRBD1,TRBJ2-3,TGCAGCGTTTATATAGACAGGGGACAAGGGTATACGCAGTATTTT,CSVYIDRGQGYTQYF
TRBV10-3,.,TRBD1,TRBJ1-1,TGTGCCATCAGTGAGAACAGGGGAGTGAACACTGAAGCTTTCTTT,CAISENRGVNTEAFF
TRBV7-9,few,TRBD2,TRBJ2-1,TGTGCCAGCAGCCCTTTAGGACTAGCGAGGAATGAGCAGTTCTTC,CASSPLGLARNEQFF
TRBV5-1,few,TRBD1,TRBJ2-7,TGCGCCAGCAGCCCAGGTTACTCGGGACAGCTAATCTACGAGCAGTACTTC,CASSPGYSGQLIYEQYF
TRBV4-3,few,.,TRBJ2-6,TGCGCCAGCAGCCAAGATCCCGCAGGGGCCCTCTCTGGGGCCAACGTCCTGACTTTC,CASSQDPAGALSGANVLTF
TRBV7-9,.,.,TRBJ2-6,TGTGCCAGCAGCGAGGGTGGGGCCAACGTCCTGACTTTC,CASSEGGANVLTF
TRBV28,few,.,TRBJ2-7,TGTGCCAGCAGTTTTTCGGACAGTAGCTCCTACGAGCAGTACTTC,CASSFSDSSSYEQYF
TRBV27,.,.,TRBJ1-2,TGTGCCAGCAGTTCCCTGGACAGTCCGGATGGCTACACCTTC,CASSSLDSPDGYTF
TRBV28,.,.,TRBJ1-2,TGTGCCAGCTTTGAGTCGGTGAACTATGGCTACACCTTC,CASFESVNYGYTF
TRBV7-9,.,.,TRBJ2-7,TGTGTCAGCAGCTCCTGGGGCTACTCAGGGTACGAGCAGTACTTC,CVSSSWGYSGYEQYF
TRBV5-4,.,.,TRBJ2-7,TGTGCCAGCAGCTTTGGGGGGTCCGACGAGCAGTACTTC,CASSFGGSDEQYF
TRBV9,.,TRBD2,TRBJ2-1,TGTGCCAGCAGCGGGGACTGGCGGGAGGGCCTCAATGAGCAGTTCTTC,CASSGDWREGLNEQFF
TRBV7-8,.,.,TRBJ2-7,TGTGCCAGCAGCGCGGACTGGCGTGGGGACGAGCAGTACTTC,CASSADWRGDEQYF
TRBV2,.,.,TRBJ2-6,TGTGCCAGCACCGCTGGGACTGGGGCCAACGTCCTGACTTTC,CASTAGTGANVLTF
TRBV20-1,.,.,TRBJ2-7,TGCAGTGCTAGCAGGACAGCTACGGGGCAGTACTTC,CSASRTATGQYF
TRBV7-3,few,.,TRBJ2-7,TGTGCCAGCAGCGATCCAGAGGGGTCCACCTACGAGCAGTACTTC,CASSDPEGSTYEQYF
TRBV12-3/TRBV12-4,.,TRBD1,TRBJ2-4,TGTGCCAGCAGTCCCGGGACAGGGAAAAACATTCAGTACTTC,CASSPGTGKNIQYF
TRBV9,.,TRBD2,TRBJ2-5,TGTGCCAGCAGCGTAGCCGGCGGGGGAAACCAAGAGACCCAGTACTTC,CASSVAGGGNQETQYF
TRBV11-2,.,.,TRBJ2-7,TGTGCCAGCAGCCCTTATCAATACTACGAGCAGTACTTC,CASSPYQYYEQYF
TRBV20-1,.,.,TRBJ2-7,TGCAGTGCTAGAGATCTGGGGGTACCCTACGAGCAGTACTTC,CSARDLGVPYEQYF
TRBV12-3/TRBV12-4,.,.,TRBJ2-5,TGTGCCAGCAGGACCCAAGTTGGACAAGAGACCCAGTACTTC,CASRTQVGQETQYF